This T cell receptor beta chain was retrieved from a study of T cell changes during pregnancy in multiple sclerosis (dated by TCRdb to about 2019). At the level of the whole study: In women with multiple sclerosis, the researchers looked at how the T cell repertoire shifted as pregnancy progressed.

On this clone itself: The antigen it recognizes is unknown. The input lacks base qualities; no much larger clone sits a single base away.

The junction shows trimming of 7 bases on V and 3 bases on J, plus 9 bases between the germline ends. CDR1 DFQATT and CDR2 SNEGSKA were looked up in the germline V gene (reference sequence). Counted from cysteine to phenylalanine, this CDR3 has 11 amino acids. Only CDR3 DNA is held: 33 bases, read in frame from base 1. The library relied on the immunoSEQ multiplex PCR assay. TCRdb limited this immuneACCESS table to in-frame rearrangements with V and J called. A share of clones is missing; checked studies link under half to unresolved V genes, and the rest is unexplained. This sample has approximately 79,000 clones in its table, and more than 90% of those were observed once. The ten largest clones represent around 0.2% of the sample.

The source was CD4+ T cells from peripheral blood mononuclear cells, collected before pregnancy. The chain is encoded by TRBV20-1 joined to TRBJ2-5, with TRBD1 tentatively as D gene (5 bases match). This sequence was found in a female donor with multiple sclerosis, enrolled in a pregnancy study. The nucleotide sequence is given as TGCAGTGGCGGACACAAAGAGACCCAGTACTTC. The resulting protein is CSGGHKETQYF.